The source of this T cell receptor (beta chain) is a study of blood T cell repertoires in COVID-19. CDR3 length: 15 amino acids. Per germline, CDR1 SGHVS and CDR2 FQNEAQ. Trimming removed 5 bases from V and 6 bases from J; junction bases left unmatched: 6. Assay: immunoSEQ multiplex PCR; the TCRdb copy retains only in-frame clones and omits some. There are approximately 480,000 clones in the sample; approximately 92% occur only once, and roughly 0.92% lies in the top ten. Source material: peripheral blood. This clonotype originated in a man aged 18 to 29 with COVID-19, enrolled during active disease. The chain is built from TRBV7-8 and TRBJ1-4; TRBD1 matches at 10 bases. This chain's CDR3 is CASSPDRGRYEKLFF. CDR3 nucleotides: TGTGCCAGCAGCCCTGACAGGGGGCGGTATGAAAAACTGTTTTTT.